The rows below give T cell receptor beta chains drawn from one sample of a study of cytomegalovirus exposure and HLA in healthy donors. Assay used: immunoSEQ multiplex PCR; TCRdb lists only in-frame clones, some missing. The table shows 200,000 to 250,000 clones, with approximately 70% occurring only once. Sequenced: PBMCs. These receptors came from a woman aged 25 to 45 in good health and CMV-seronegative. Each CDR3 is given with its conserved first and last residue. The D gene is left open where the match is weak.

j_call d_call v_call cdr3_aa
TRBJ1-3 - TRBV19 CASSASGNTIYF
TRBJ1-1 TRBD1 TRBV27 CASSAGGTEAFF
TRBJ1-5 - TRBV19 CASSPPTGLIEPQHF
TRBJ1-1 - TRBV15 CATSRDRGRNTEAFF
TRBJ2-7 - TRBV18 CASSPKDSSYEQYF
TRBJ1-3 - TRBV7-9 CASSSTVVGNTIYF
TRBJ1-1 - TRBV5-5 CASSLSDSEAFF
TRBJ2-5 TRBD2 TRBV18 CASLPPVLAGGPYQETQYF
TRBJ2-1 TRBD2 TRBV4-1 CASSQVAGESYNEQFF
TRBJ2-1 TRBD2 TRBV5-8 CASSLTLAVYNEQFF
TRBJ2-2 TRBD2 TRBV30 CAWATSVYGELFF
TRBJ1-1 - TRBV6-6 CASSYSAAAKEAFF
TRBJ2-7 - TRBV6-1 CASSANRVTYEQYF
TRBJ1-1 TRBD1 TRBV5-4 CASSFTGALLNTEAFF
TRBJ1-1 - TRBV7-9 CSSSLGTGTEAFF
TRBJ2-2 TRBD2 TRBV27 CASSKGLAGVLIHTGELFF
TRBJ2-5 - TRBV5-6 CASGMRWETQYF
TRBJ2-3 TRBD2 TRBV6-6 CASSYRGTSVDTQYF
TRBJ1-4 - TRBV6-1 CASMPRGNEKLFF
TRBJ2-5 TRBD1 TRBV5-1 CASTRQQGEFEAQYF
TRBJ2-7 TRBD1 TRBV7-9 CASSPRQGFYEQYF
TRBJ2-2 TRBD2 TRBV6-5 CASSYVAGGFGELFF
TRBJ2-2 TRBD2 TRBV27 CASSRLAASNTGELFF
TRBJ2-5 - TRBV4-1 CASSQAFQETQYF
TRBJ2-5 - TRBV18 CASSLTYSETQYF
TRBJ2-7 - TRBV7-3 CASSPGRSSYEQYF
TRBJ2-5 - TRBV10-1 CASSGGAGPQETQYF
TRBJ2-7 - TRBV4-1 CASSQDLNTYEQYF
TRBJ2-5 - TRBV7-7 CASSPRDQETQYF
TRBJ1-6 - TRBV19 CASSISGNGPSPLHF
TRBJ2-7 TRBD2 TRBV25-1 CASSGSGGYEQYF
TRBJ2-2 TRBD2 TRBV30 CAWAPGLAGPELFF
TRBJ2-1 - TRBV5-1 CASSAGLQNSYNEQFF
TRBJ1-4 - TRBV2 CASAQANEKLFF
TRBJ2-7 - TRBV6-1 CASSEAPLPEQYF
TRBJ1-1 - TRBV6-1 CASSERGYTEAFF
TRBJ1-2 - TRBV6-5 CASSYDRVSDGYTF
TRBJ2-7 - TRBV5-6 CASSLPGRSSYEQYF
TRBJ2-3 TRBD1 TRBV7-2 CASSSDRATDTQYF
TRBJ1-1 - TRBV30 CAWETVMGTEAFF
TRBJ1-2 - TRBV6-1 CASSTVSLQGYGYTF
TRBJ2-1 - TRBV13 CASSFGQGGYNEQFF
TRBJ2-1 TRBD2 TRBV6-4 CASTSRTSGRYNEQFF
TRBJ2-1 - TRBV5-1 CASSPDYGSTYNEQFF
TRBJ2-1 TRBD2 TRBV9 CASSDPSGKQFF